Listed below are T cell receptor beta chains from one sample, sequenced in a study of T cell responses to AZD1222 COVID-19 vaccine. The protocol was immunoSEQ multiplex PCR, while the TCRdb copy is restricted to in-frame clones and leaves out a portion. The sample lists more than 140,000 clones; approximately 88% were seen once. The sample consisted of peripheral blood, taken on day 0 of AZD1222 vaccination. All receptors derive from an adult in good health. The CDR3 runs from the conserved cysteine through the conserved F or W. The order of the fields is D gene, J gene, clone size, V gene, CDR3 DNA, CDR3 protein. A D gene is named only where the DNA matches it firmly. A row's size may be missing; if present it is once, few, many or a size class.

TRBD2	TRBJ2-3	.	TRBV9	TGTGCCAGCAGCGCCTCTAGCGGGAGGTTGGATACGCAGTATTTT	CASSASSGRLDTQYF
.	TRBJ2-7	.	TRBV6-1	TGTGCCAGCAGACCCCCGGGGACCTCCTACGAGCAGTACTTC	CASRPPGTSYEQYF
TRBD1	TRBJ2-7	.	TRBV10-3	TGTGCCATCAGTGAGTCCACACAGGGGGCCAACGAGCAGTACTTC	CAISESTQGANEQYF
.	TRBJ2-1	.	TRBV11-3	TGTGCCAGCAGCTTAGACGGGTCCGGGGAGCAGTTCTTC	CASSLDGSGEQFF
.	TRBJ1-2	.	TRBV29-1	TGCAGCGTTGAGGCGGAGAACTATGGCTACACCTTC	CSVEAENYGYTF
.	TRBJ1-4	.	TRBV30	TGTGCCTGGAGCGATACCCCCGGGGCCGCTAATGAAAAACTGTTTTTT	CAWSDTPGAANEKLFF
.	TRBJ1-4	.	TRBV27	TGTGCCAGCAAAAAGCAGGGAGCAACTAATGAAAAACTGTTTTTT	CASKKQGATNEKLFF
.	TRBJ2-1	.	TRBV5-8	TGTGCCAGCAGCTCCGGGACCCTATACTACAATGAGCAGTTCTTC	CASSSGTLYYNEQFF
.	TRBJ2-7	.	TRBV6-4	TGTGCCAGCAGTGCATCCGGGGCGGGCGAGCAGTACTTC	CASSASGAGEQYF
TRBD2	TRBJ2-7	few	TRBV6-5	TGTGCCAGCAGTTACTCCCCGGGAGGGGGTGGCTACGAGCAGTACTTC	CASSYSPGGGGYEQYF
.	TRBJ1-6	.	TRBV6-5	TGTGCCAGCAGTTACACCTGGACCGATTCCAATTCACCCCTCCACTTT	CASSYTWTDSNSPLHF
.	TRBJ2-7	.	TRBV28	TGTGCCAGCAGCCCCCCCGGTGGGACCTACGAGCAGTACTTC	CASSPPGGTYEQYF
.	TRBJ2-7	.	TRBV28	TGTGCCAGCAGGACCACGGGGGGCGGGGAGCAGTACTTC	CASRTTGGGEQYF
.	TRBJ2-5	.	TRBV7-9	TGTGCCAGCAGCTTAGTACGGGCCCAAGAGACCCAGTACTTC	CASSLVRAQETQYF
.	TRBJ1-1	.	TRBV29-1	TGCAGCGTTGAAGATCCGGGGGTTGCAGCTTTCTTT	CSVEDPGVAAFF
.	TRBJ1-4	.	TRBV3-1/TRBV3-2	TGTGCCAGCAGCCCAAGGGACACACCGAGGGAAAAACTGTTTTTT	CASSPRDTPREKLFF
.	TRBJ2-1	.	TRBV7-2	TGTGCCAGCAAAGAATTGAGGGGTCGGGATGAGCAGTTCTTC	CASKELRGRDEQFF
.	TRBJ1-1	.	TRBV2	TGTGCCAGCAGTGTCGCAGGGAGCACTGAAGCTTTCTTT	CASSVAGSTEAFF
TRBD1	TRBJ1-4	.	TRBV6-1	TGTGCCAGCAGTGAAAGGCTTCCAGGGAGACAGGGTACTAATGAAAAACTGTTTTTT	CASSERLPGRQGTNEKLFF
TRBD1	TRBJ1-3	.	TRBV30	TGTGCTTACGACAGGGGAACTGGAAACACCATATATTTT	CAYDRGTGNTIYF
.	TRBJ2-1	.	TRBV30	TGTGCCTGGGGAGAGGATGAGCAGTTCTTC	CAWGEDEQFF
TRBD1	TRBJ1-4	.	TRBV5-1	TGCGCCAGCAGCGATACAGGGGGCGGTGAAAAACTGTTTTTT	CASSDTGGGEKLFF
.	TRBJ1-2	.	TRBV6-2/TRBV6-3	TGTGCCAGCAGTTACTCCCAAGTTACCTATGGCTACACCTTC	CASSYSQVTYGYTF
.	TRBJ1-2	.	TRBV6-5	TGTGCCAGCAGCCCAAACCACTATGGCTACACCTTC	CASSPNHYGYTF
TRBD1	TRBJ1-1	.	TRBV27	TGTGCCAGCAGACCCGACAGGGGACGGCGTAACACTGAAGCTTTCTTT	CASRPDRGRRNTEAFF
.	TRBJ2-4	.	TRBV2	TGTGCCAGCAGTGAAGCGCGGTGGCGACAGTACTTC	CASSEARWRQYF
.	TRBJ1-2	.	TRBV9	TGTGCCAGCAGCGTAGGGGACCGAGGTCGGTATGGCTACACCTTC	CASSVGDRGRYGYTF
.	TRBJ1-5	.	TRBV7-8	TGTGCCAGCAGTTATAGCAATCAGCCCCAGCATTTT	CASSYSNQPQHF
.	TRBJ1-6	.	TRBV7-8	TGTGCCAGCAGCTTAGTGGTGGGGAGGGGAAGCGGACCCCTCCACTTT	CASSLVVGRGSGPLHF
.	TRBJ2-1	.	TRBV9	TGTGCCAGCACCCCAGCGGTGGTCTCCTACAATGAGCAGTTCTTC	CASTPAVVSYNEQFF